The 2 T cell receptor beta chains below come from one sample, sequenced in a study of cytomegalovirus exposure and HLA in healthy donors. Researchers ran the PCR with 60 Vbeta and 13 Jbeta primers. Only in-frame clones appear in the TCRdb table, and some are missing; sequencing was by immunoSEQ multiplex PCR. The table shows 150,000 to 200,000 clones, with around 80% occurring only once. Material: PBMCs. All receptors come from an older woman in good health and CMV-seropositive.

V gene TRBV2 combines with J gene TRBJ2-7; 10 bases fit TRBD2. The ends lost 2 bases at V and 3 bases at J; junction bases unmatched: 4. The CDR3 is made up of 15 amino acids. CDR1 SNHLY and CDR2 FYNNEI come from the germline V gene. CDR3 protein: CASSEFGLADYEQYF. The CDR3 nucleotides read TGTGCCAGCAGTGAATTTGGACTAGCGGACTACGAGCAGTACTTC.

The chain joins TRBV19 to TRBJ2-5; 12 positions agree with TRBD1. This CDR3 comprises 17 residues. CDR1 and CDR2 (germline): LNHDA, SQIVND (reference sequence). Germline trimming cut 3 bases from V and 3 bases from J; bases unmatched to any gene: 8. The CDR3 protein is CASSMDTGTGGEETQYF. The CDR3 DNA is TGTGCCAGTAGTATGGATACCGGGACAGGGGGCGAAGAGACCCAGTACTTC.